Below, 32 T cell receptor beta chains from the same sample are listed, as sequenced in a study of OX40 agonist ivuxolimab in advanced cancers. Using immunoSEQ multiplex PCR, the repertoire was profiled, and TCRdb retains in-frame clones only, with some absent. The data contain about 86,000 clones, about 90% of them singletons. This sample comprised CD4+ or CD8+ T cells sorted from blood, obtained in a trial of the OX40 agonist ivuxolimab. These receptors came from an adult with an advanced solid tumor such as melanoma, head and neck, liver or kidney cancer.

As DNA, the CDR3 is TGTGCCAGCAGCTTTCTAGGGGGGGCCTACGAGCAGTACTTC. It is translated as CASSFLGGAYEQYF. V usage is TRBV5-4 and J usage is TRBJ2-7; D is perhaps TRBD2 (7 bases). Germline values: CDR1 SGHNT, CDR2 YYREEE (reference sequence). The CDR3 has 14 residues. V lost 2 bases and J lost 2, with 11 bases in between. Combining the CDR3 with reference TRBV5-4 and TRBJ2-7 gives the whole variable domain ETGVTQSPTHLIKTRGQQVTLRCSSQSGHNTVSWYQQALGQGPQFIFQYYREEENGRGNFPPRFSGLQFPNYSSELNVNALELDDSALYLCASSFLGGAYEQYFGPGTRLTVT.

The V call is TRBV11-3, the J call TRBJ2-1; 9 bases map to TRBD2. Germline trimming cut 4 bases from V and 7 bases from J; bases unmatched to any gene: 11. The CDR3 totals 16 residues. Germline assignment: CDR1 SGHNT and CDR2 YENEEA. DNA of the CDR3: TGTGCCAGCAGCTATTTAGGGACTAGCTATCGGAATGAGCAGTTCTTC. Protein product: CASSYLGTSYRNEQFF.

The chain has TRBV4-1 and TRBJ2-1; 12 nucleotides match TRBD2. The trim removed 0 bases at V and 8 bases at J, leaving 11 bases unmatched. The CDR3 is 18 residues long. Germline values: CDR1 MGHRA, CDR2 YSYEKL. The CDR3: CASSQDLAGGPVGDEQFF. The CDR3 DNA reads as TGCGCCAGCAGCCAAGATCTAGCGGGAGGGCCGGTAGGGGATGAGCAGTTCTTC.

The chain joins TRBV4-1 to TRBJ2-7, with D possibly being TRBD1 (6 bases). V lost 1 base, J lost 0 bases, and 10 bases lay in between. The CDR3 totals 15 residues. The germline CDR1 and CDR2 sequences are MGHRA and YSYEKL. The CDR3 bases are TGCGCCAGCAGCCAAGGGGGGCCGTTCTCCTACGAGCAGTACTTC. Protein sequence: CASSQGGPFSYEQYF.

The chain combines TRBV28 with TRBJ2-7; D possibly corresponds to TRBD2 (7 bases). With 6 bases removed from V and 2 bases from J, the gap between germline ends came to 17 bases. The CDR3 has 15 amino acids. Germline values: CDR1 MDHEN, CDR2 SYDVKM. CDR3 loop: CASRGAGDGTYEQYF. CDR3 DNA: TGTGCCAGCAGGGGGGCGGGGGACGGTACCTACGAGCAGTACTTC.

This clone was seen only once. Compared with germline, one end of the junction differs, possibly owing to a read error. The chain recombines TRBV7-9 with TRBJ2-7; D is uncertain. CDR3 length: 13 residues. Looked up from germline, CDR1 is SEHNR and CDR2 is FQNEAQ (reference sequence). The CDR3 sequence: CAGSRPGPGEQYF. As DNA, the CDR3 is TGTGCCGGCAGCCGCCCCGGACCGGGCGAGCAGTACTTC.

V gene TRBV5-1 combines with J gene TRBJ2-2, with D perhaps TRBD1 (6 bases). The V end was cut by 0 bases, the J end by 1 base, with 7 bases between. This CDR3 contains 15 residues. The V gene's germline CDR1 is SGHRS and CDR2 YFSETQ. The CDR3 region is CASSLVRGNTGELFF. Written as DNA, the CDR3 is TGCGCCAGCAGCTTGGTCAGGGGGAACACCGGGGAGCTGTTTTTT.

J is TRBJ2-7 and V is TRBV30; 7 bases are shared with TRBD1. The germline V gene encodes CDR1 GTSNPN and CDR2 SVGIG (reference sequence). Losses at the gene ends were 7 bases for V and 0 bases for J; bases not matched to a gene: 6. The CDR3 covers 13 residues. The DNA of the CDR3 is TGTGCCTCTAGACAGGGAAGCTCCTACGAGCAGTACTTC. Its translation: CASRQGSSYEQYF.

This chain links TRBV19 with TRBJ2-3; 7 bases line up with TRBD1. Trimming cost V 10 bases and J 1 base; bases outside gene matches: 5. There are 13 residues in the CDR3. The germline V gene has CDR1 LNHDA and CDR2 SQIVND (reference sequence). The CDR3 coding sequence is TGTGCCACCTACGACAGGGGCACAGATACGCAGTATTTT. It yields the protein CATYDRGTDTQYF. Complete variable domain (other parts from reference TRBV19 and TRBJ2-3): DGGITQSPKYLFRKEGQNVTLSCEQNLNHDAMYWYRQDPGQGLRLIYYSQIVNDFQKGDIAEGYSVSREKKESFPLTVTSAQKNPTAFYLCATYDRGTDTQYFGPGTRLTVL.

The V and J genes are TRBV19 and TRBJ2-7; D might be TRBD2 (6 bases). Germline CDR1 reads LNHDA; CDR2 reads SQIVND (reference sequence). The CDR3 contains 14 residues. Trimming removed 4 bases from V and 4 bases from J, with 14 bases in between. The CDR3 loop reads CASSRTGLTYEQYF. CDR3 in DNA: TGTGCCAGTAGTAGAACGGGACTTACTTACGAGCAGTACTTC.

In nucleotides, the CDR3 is TGTGCCAGCAGCCGTGAGGACAGGCAGGGGAACTATGGCTACACCTTC. Encoded protein: CASSREDRQGNYGYTF. V usage is TRBV11-3 and J usage is TRBJ1-2; TRBD1 aligns across 7 bases. The germline gives CDR1 SGHNT, CDR2 YENEEA. V was clipped by 5 bases and J by 2 bases; unmatched bases: 11. The CDR3 length is 16 residues.

The chain employs TRBV29-1 and TRBJ2-6; D is undetermined. Between the trimmed V and J ends, which lost 4 bases and 0 bases, there was a span of 4 bases. The CDR3 contains 13 residues. Germline V gives CDR1 SQVTM, CDR2 ANQGSEA. The CDR3 region has the DNA TGCAGCGTTGCTTTCTCTGGGGCCAACGTCCTGACTTTC. Translating it yields CSVAFSGANVLTF.

This clone has a single count. Other DNA sequences in this specimen translate into the identical CDR3. The chain has TRBV27 and TRBJ2-2; D is unresolved. This CDR3 region has 12 residues. The V gene lost 6 bases and the J gene lost 4 bases, with 6 bases spanning the gap. Germline V gives CDR1 MNHEY, CDR2 SMNVEV (reference sequence). The CDR3 region is CASSFGTGELFF. CDR3 coding DNA: TGTGCCAGCAGCTTCGGCACCGGGGAGCTGTTTTTT.

The chain combines TRBV5-6 with TRBJ2-7; 12 bases fit TRBD1. From germline, CDR1 is SGHDT and CDR2 YYEEEE. This CDR3 is 16 amino acids long. Unmatched junction bases numbered 5, after V lost 4 bases and J lost 0 bases. The CDR3 reads CASSPKGQGASYEQYF. CDR3 DNA: TGTGCCAGCAGCCCGAAGGGACAGGGGGCCTCCTACGAGCAGTACTTC.

V and J are TRBV19 and TRBJ2-2; D is undetermined. V lost 3 bases to trimming and J lost 4 bases, with 12 bases between them. Germline lookup yields CDR1 LNHDA and CDR2 SQIVND (reference sequence). This CDR3 contains 15 residues. The CDR3: CASSIGGLGTGELFF. The CDR3 DNA follows: TGTGCCAGTAGTATTGGTGGGCTGGGCACCGGGGAGCTGTTTTTT.

This chain connects TRBV7-9 to TRBJ2-3, with D hard to call. CDR3 length equals 13 residues. Per the germline V gene, CDR1 is SEHNR and CDR2 is FQNEAQ (reference sequence). V lost 2 bases and J 1 base, leaving 4 bases between the germline ends. The DNA for the CDR3 is TGTGCCAGCAGCTTATACGGCACAGATACGCAGTATTTT. It encodes CASSLYGTDTQYF.

The gene calls are TRBV10-3 and TRBJ2-2, with unresolved D. The CDR3 has 10 amino acids. Germline lookup yields CDR1 ENHRY and CDR2 SYGVKD. V lost 7 bases, J lost 5 bases, and 2 bases lay in between. In DNA, the CDR3 is TGTGCCATCATAACCGGGGAGCTGTTTTTT. Protein product: CAIITGELFF.

The chain joins TRBV5-1 to TRBJ2-3; D uncertain. Trimming left V 4 bases short and J 6 bases short, with 15 bases between. The CDR3 has 14 amino acids. The germline CDR1 and CDR2 sequences are SGHRS and YFSETQ. For the CDR3, the DNA is TGCGCCAGCAGCCACAACCCCGAAGGGGATACGCAGTATTTT. Encoded protein: CASSHNPEGDTQYF.

J is TRBJ2-5 and V is TRBV29-1, with TRBD1 matching 7 bases. The length of the CDR3 is 12 residues. Germline lookup yields CDR1 SQVTM and CDR2 ANQGSEA. After removal of 6 bases from V and 4 bases from J, the junction contained 5 bases not matched to a gene. The CDR3 spells CSVEDRPETQYF. CDR3 DNA sequence: TGCAGCGTCGAGGACAGGCCAGAGACCCAGTACTTC. Looking up the rest from reference TRBV29-1 and TRBJ2-5 gives the full variable domain: SAVISQKPSRDICQRGTSLTIQCQVDSQVTMMFWYRQQPGQSLTLIATANQGSEATYESGFVIDKFPISRPNLTFSTLTVSNMSPEDSSIYLCSVEDRPETQYFGPGTRLLVL.

This chain links TRBV10-3 with TRBJ2-5; a weak D match, TRBD2 (6 bases). The CDR3 runs to 13 residues. V shed 6 bases and J shed 2 bases, with 10 bases lying between them. Germline CDR1 and CDR2: ENHRY and SYGVKD. The CDR3 is CAIRDYQQETQYF. The CDR3 nucleotides read TGTGCCATCAGGGACTACCAACAAGAGACCCAGTACTTC.

This sequence joins TRBV6-1 and TRBJ1-5, with 9 positions matching TRBD1. V was pared by 4 bases and J by 2 bases, with 0 bases of the junction left unmatched. The length of the CDR3 is 14 residues. Germline V CDR1 and CDR2: MNHNS, SASEGT. The CDR3 DNA follows: TGTGCCAGCAGTGGGACAGGGGGCAATCAGCCCCAGCATTTT. Residues: CASSGTGGNQPQHF.

The gene calls are TRBV27 and TRBJ1-4; no definite D call. V shed 6 bases and J shed 4 bases, with 18 bases lying between them. Germline assignment: CDR1 MNHEY and CDR2 SMNVEV (reference sequence). This CDR3 comprises 16 residues. The CDR3 sequence is CASSRGGLGLNEKLFF. DNA for the CDR3: TGTGCCAGCAGCCGAGGCGGGCTAGGGCTTAATGAAAAACTGTTTTTT.

CDR3 nucleotides: TGTGCCAGCAGTTTTAGACTAGCGGGAGGGCGTGACGAGCAGTACTTC. Residues: CASSFRLAGGRDEQYF. This chain uses TRBV6-5 with TRBJ2-7, with TRBD2 matching 14 bases. CDR1 MNHEY and CDR2 SVGAGI come from the germline V gene. Germline trimming cut 4 bases from V and 5 bases from J; bases unmatched to any gene: 7. The CDR3 length is 16 residues.

The gene calls are TRBV19 and TRBJ2-5, with D perhaps TRBD2 (5 bases). This CDR3 region has 15 residues. Between the trimmed V and J ends, which lost 1 base and 5 bases, there was a span of 14 bases. Germline V gives CDR1 LNHDA, CDR2 SQIVND (reference sequence). The CDR3 is CASSIAGTRGETQYF. CDR3 nucleotide sequence: TGTGCCAGTAGTATAGCGGGCACTAGAGGGGAGACCCAGTACTTC.

V is TRBV6-6 and J is TRBJ1-1, with unresolved D. The CDR3 extends over 15 amino acids. V was clipped by 1 base and J by 2 bases, with 11 bases between them. The germline V gene encodes CDR1 MNHNY and CDR2 SVGAGI (reference sequence). Written as DNA, the CDR3 is TGTGCCAGCAGTTACTTGAGACCGATTAACACTGAAGCTTTCTTT. Translated, it gives CASSYLRPINTEAFF.

The genes are TRBV6-1 and TRBJ2-7; 8 bases agree with TRBD1. Losses at the gene ends were 7 bases for V and 1 base for J; bases not matched to a gene: 6. Germline V CDR1 and CDR2: MNHNS, SASEGT. This CDR3 is built from 14 residues. The CDR3 sequence: CASKDRVGSYEQYF. The CDR3 region has the DNA TGTGCCAGCAAGGACAGGGTGGGTTCCTACGAGCAGTACTTC.

The chain joins TRBV9 to TRBJ2-7; D is possibly TRBD1 or TRBD2 (5 bases each). V was cut by 0 bases and J by 2 bases, with 9 bases left in between. Germline V gene sequence: CDR1 SGDLS, CDR2 YYNGEE. This CDR3 has 14 residues. CDR3 amino acids: CASSVDLGAYEQYF. CDR3 sequence (DNA): TGTGCCAGCAGCGTAGATTTGGGGGCCTACGAGCAGTACTTC.

This chain connects TRBV20-1 to TRBJ2-7, with TRBD1 identical over 10 bases. Losses at the gene ends were 3 bases for V and 10 bases for J; bases not matched to a gene: 3. CDR3 length: 11 amino acids. Germline CDR1 reads DFQATT; CDR2 reads SNEGSKA (reference sequence). The CDR3 sequence is CSARDRGFQYF. The CDR3 DNA reads as TGCAGTGCTAGGGACAGGGGGTTTCAGTACTTC.

This rearrangement joins TRBV6-5 to TRBJ2-5, with D possibly TRBD1 on 5 matching bases. The CDR3 totals 13 residues. V lost 2 bases and J lost 3, with 7 bases in between. Germline assignment: CDR1 MNHEY and CDR2 SVGAGI. The CDR3 DNA follows: TGTGCCAGCAGTTACAGGGGCAAAGAGACCCAGTACTTC. Protein product: CASSYRGKETQYF.

As DNA, the CDR3 is TGTGCCAGCAGCTTCAATGGACTAGCGGGATATACGCAGTATTTT. This encodes CASSFNGLAGYTQYF. The chain carries TRBV7-2 and TRBJ2-3, with TRBD2 matching 12 bases. The V and J ends lost 3 bases and 7 bases, in that order; junction bases with no gene match: 5. In germline, CDR1 is SGHTA, CDR2 FQGNSA. CDR3 size: 15 residues.

V and J are TRBV28 and TRBJ2-1; D gene unclear. V was trimmed by 5 bases and J by 7 bases, leaving 15 bases between them. The CDR3 sequence is 14 residues long. Germline V lookup: CDR1 MDHEN, CDR2 SYDVKM. DNA for the CDR3: TGTGCCAGCAGTCAAAGACTGACTCGGAATGAGCAGTTCTTC. It yields the protein CASSQRLTRNEQFF.

The chain recombines TRBV6-5 with TRBJ2-5, with 8 bases identical to TRBD1. The junction had 5 bases not matched to a gene; V was cut back by 6 bases and J by 2 bases. This CDR3 spans 14 amino acids. The germline CDR1 and CDR2 sequences are MNHEY and SVGAGI. The CDR3 loop is CASSRGTGQETQYF. The CDR3 DNA follows: TGTGCCAGCAGCCGAGGGACAGGTCAAGAGACCCAGTACTTC.